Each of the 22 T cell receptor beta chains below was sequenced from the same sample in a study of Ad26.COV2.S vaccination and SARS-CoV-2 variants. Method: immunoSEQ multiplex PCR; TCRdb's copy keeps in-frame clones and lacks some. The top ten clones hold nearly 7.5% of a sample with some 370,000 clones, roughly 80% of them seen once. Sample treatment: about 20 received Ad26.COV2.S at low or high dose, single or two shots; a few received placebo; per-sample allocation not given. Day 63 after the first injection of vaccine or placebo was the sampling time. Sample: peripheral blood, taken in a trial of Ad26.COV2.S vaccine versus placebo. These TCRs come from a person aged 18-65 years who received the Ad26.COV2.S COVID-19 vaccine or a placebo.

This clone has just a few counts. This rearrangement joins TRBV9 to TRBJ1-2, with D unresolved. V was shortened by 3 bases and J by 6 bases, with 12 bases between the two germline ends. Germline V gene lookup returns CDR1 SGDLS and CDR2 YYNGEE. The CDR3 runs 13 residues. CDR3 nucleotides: TGTGCCAGCAGCGCCGCCGACCCCCATGGCTACACCTTC. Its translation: CASSAADPHGYTF.

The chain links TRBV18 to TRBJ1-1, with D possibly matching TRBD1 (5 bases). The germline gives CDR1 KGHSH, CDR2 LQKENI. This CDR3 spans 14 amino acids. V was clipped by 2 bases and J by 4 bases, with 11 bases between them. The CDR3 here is CASSPDRMGTEAFF. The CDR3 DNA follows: TGTGCCAGCTCACCAGACAGAATGGGCACTGAAGCTTTCTTT. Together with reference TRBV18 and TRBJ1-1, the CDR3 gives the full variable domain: NAGVMQNPRHLVRRRGQEARLRCSPMKGHSHVYWYRQLPEEGLKFMVYLQKENIIDESGMPKERFSAEFPKEGPSILRIQQVVRGDSAAYFCASSPDRMGTEAFFGQGTRLTVV.

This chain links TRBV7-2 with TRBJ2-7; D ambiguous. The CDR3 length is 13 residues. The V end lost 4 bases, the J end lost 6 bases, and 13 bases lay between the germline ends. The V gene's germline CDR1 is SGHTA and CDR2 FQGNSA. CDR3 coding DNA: TGTGCCAGCAGCTCAGCCCTGGACGGCGAGCAGTACTTC. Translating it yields CASSSALDGEQYF.

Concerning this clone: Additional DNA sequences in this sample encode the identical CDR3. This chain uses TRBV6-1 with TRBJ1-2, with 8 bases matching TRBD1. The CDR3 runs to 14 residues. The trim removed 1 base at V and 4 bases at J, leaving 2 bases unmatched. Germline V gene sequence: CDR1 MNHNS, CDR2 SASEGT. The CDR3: CASSEGTGLYGYTF. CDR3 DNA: TGTGCCAGCAGTGAAGGGACAGGGCTCTATGGCTACACCTTC.

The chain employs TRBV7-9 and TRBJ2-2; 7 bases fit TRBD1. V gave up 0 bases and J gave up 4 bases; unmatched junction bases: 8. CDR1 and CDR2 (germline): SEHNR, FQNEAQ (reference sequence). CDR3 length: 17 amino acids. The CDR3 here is CASSLADRTWGTGELFF. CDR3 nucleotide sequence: TGTGCCAGCAGCTTAGCGGACAGGACCTGGGGCACCGGGGAGCTGTTTTTT.

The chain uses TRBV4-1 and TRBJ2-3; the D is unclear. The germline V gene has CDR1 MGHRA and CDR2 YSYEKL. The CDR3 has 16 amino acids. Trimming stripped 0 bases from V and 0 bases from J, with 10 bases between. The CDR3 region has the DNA TGCGCCAGCAGCCAAGAGTATCAGGCTAGCACAGATACGCAGTATTTT. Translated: CASSQEYQASTDTQYF.

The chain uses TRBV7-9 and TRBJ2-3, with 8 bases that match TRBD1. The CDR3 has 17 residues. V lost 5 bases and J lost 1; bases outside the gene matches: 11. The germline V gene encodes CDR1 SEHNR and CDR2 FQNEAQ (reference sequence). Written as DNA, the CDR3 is TGTGCCAGCAGCGGATGGACAGGGTGGAGGGGCACAGATACGCAGTATTTT. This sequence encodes CASSGWTGWRGTDTQYF.

The CDR3 region is CSVGRVEETQYF. The CDR3 nucleotides read TGCAGCGTTGGACGGGTCGAAGAGACCCAGTACTTC. The rearrangement links TRBV29-1 to TRBJ2-5, with no clear D. Trimming left V 4 bases short and J 3 bases short, with 9 bases between. Germline V gene lookup returns CDR1 SQVTM and CDR2 ANQGSEA. The CDR3 totals 12 residues.

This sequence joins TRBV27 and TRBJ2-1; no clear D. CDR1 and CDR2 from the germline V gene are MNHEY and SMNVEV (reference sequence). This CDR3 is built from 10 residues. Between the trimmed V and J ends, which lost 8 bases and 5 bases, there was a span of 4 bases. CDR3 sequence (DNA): TGTGCCAGCGGAGACAATGAGCAGTTCTTC. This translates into CASGDNEQFF.

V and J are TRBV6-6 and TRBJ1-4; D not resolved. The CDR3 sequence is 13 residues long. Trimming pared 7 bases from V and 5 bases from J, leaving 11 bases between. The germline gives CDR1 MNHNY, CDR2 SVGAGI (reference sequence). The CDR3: CASIPDGNEKLFF. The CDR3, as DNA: TGTGCCAGCATCCCGGACGGGAATGAAAAACTGTTTTTT.

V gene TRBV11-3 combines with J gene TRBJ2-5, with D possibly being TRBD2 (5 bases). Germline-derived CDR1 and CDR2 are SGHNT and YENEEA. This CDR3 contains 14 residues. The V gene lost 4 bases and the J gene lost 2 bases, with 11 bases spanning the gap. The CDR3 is CASSSPTTQETQYF. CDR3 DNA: TGTGCCAGCAGCTCTCCGACTACACAAGAGACCCAGTACTTC.

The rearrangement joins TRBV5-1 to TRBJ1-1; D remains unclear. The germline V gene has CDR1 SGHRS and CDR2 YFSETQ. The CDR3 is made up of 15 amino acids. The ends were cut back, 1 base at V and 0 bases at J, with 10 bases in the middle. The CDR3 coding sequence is TGCGCCAGCAGCTTGATGCAGCCTATGAACACTGAAGCTTTCTTT. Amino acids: CASSLMQPMNTEAFF.

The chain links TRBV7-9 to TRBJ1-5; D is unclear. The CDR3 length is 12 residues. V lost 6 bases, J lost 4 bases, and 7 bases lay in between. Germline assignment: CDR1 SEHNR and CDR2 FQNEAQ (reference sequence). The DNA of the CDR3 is TGTGCCAGCAGTGAAGATAATCAGCCCCAGCATTTT. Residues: CASSEDNQPQHF.

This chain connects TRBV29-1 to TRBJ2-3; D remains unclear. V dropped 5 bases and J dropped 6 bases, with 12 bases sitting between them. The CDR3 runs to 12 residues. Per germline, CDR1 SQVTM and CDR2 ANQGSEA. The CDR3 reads CSVRALADTQYF. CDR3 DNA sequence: TGCAGCGTTCGCGCATTGGCTGATACGCAGTATTTT.

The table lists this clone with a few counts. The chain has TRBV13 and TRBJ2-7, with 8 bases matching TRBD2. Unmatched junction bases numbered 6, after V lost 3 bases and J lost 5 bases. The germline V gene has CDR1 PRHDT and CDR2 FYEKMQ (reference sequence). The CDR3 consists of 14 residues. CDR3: CASSLSSGSNEQYF. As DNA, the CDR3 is TGTGCCAGCAGCTTGTCCAGCGGGAGTAACGAGCAGTACTTC.

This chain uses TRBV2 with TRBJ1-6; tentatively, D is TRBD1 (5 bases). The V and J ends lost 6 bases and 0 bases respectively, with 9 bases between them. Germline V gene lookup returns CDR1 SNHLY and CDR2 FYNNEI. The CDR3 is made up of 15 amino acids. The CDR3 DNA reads TGTGCCAGCAGCAGGGATTCCTCCTATAATTCACCCCTCCACTTT. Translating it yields CASSRDSSYNSPLHF.

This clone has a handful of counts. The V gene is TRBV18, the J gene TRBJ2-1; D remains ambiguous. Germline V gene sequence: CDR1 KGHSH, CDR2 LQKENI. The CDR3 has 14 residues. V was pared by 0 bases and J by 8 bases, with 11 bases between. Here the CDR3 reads CASSPPQGVDEQFF. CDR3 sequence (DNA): TGTGCCAGCTCACCACCCCAAGGCGTGGATGAGCAGTTCTTC.

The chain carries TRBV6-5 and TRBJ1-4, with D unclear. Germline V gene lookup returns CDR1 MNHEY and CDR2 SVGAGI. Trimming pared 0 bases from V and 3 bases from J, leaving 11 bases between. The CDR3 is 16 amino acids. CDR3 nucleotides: TGTGCCAGCAGTTACTCGACTCTGGACTCTAATGAAAAACTGTTTTTT. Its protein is CASSYSTLDSNEKLFF.

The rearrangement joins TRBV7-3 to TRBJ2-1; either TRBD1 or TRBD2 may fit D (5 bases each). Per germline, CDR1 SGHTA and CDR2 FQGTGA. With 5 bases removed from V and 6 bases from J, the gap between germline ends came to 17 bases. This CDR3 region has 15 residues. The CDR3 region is CASSPGTLPGNEQFF. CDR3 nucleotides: TGTGCCAGCAGCCCAGGGACCCTCCCCGGCAATGAGCAGTTCTTC.

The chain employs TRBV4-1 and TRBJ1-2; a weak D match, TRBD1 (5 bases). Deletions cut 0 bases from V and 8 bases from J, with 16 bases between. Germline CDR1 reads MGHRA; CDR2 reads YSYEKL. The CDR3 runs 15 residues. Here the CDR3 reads CASSQDGWDERGYTF. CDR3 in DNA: TGCGCCAGCAGCCAAGATGGGTGGGACGAACGGGGCTACACCTTC.

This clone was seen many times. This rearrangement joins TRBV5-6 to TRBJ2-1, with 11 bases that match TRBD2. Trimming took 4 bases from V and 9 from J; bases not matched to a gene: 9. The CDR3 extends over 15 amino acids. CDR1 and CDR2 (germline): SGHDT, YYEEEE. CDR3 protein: CASSPEGLAGGEQFF. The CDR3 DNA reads TGTGCCAGCAGCCCGGAGGGGCTAGCGGGAGGTGAGCAGTTCTTC.

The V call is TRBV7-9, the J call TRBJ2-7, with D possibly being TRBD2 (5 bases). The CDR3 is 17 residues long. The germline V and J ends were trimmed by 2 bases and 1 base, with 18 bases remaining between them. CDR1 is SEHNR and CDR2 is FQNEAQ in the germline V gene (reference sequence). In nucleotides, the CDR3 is TGTGCCAGCAGCTTACCGACGGACGGCAGCGGTTCCTACGAGCAGTACTTC. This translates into CASSLPTDGSGSYEQYF.